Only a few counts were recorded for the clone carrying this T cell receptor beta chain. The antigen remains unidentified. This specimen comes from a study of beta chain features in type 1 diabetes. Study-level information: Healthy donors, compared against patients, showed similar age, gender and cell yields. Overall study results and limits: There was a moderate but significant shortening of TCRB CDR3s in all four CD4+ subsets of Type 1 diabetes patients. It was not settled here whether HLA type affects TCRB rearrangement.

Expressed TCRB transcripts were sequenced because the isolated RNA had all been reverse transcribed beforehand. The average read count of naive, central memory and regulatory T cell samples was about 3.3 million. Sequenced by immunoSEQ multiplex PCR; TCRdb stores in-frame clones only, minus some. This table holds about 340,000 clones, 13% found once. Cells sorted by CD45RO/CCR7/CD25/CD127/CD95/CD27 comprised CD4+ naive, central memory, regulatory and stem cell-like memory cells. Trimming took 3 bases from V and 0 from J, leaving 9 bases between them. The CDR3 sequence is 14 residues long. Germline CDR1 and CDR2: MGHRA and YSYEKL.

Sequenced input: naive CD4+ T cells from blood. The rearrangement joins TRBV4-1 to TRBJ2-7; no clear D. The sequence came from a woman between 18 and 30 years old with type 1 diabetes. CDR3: CASSHTVRSYEQYV. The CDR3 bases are TGCGCCAGCAGCCACACAGTCCGCTCCTACGAGCAGTACGTC.